Presented here are 3 T cell receptor beta chains from one specimen sequenced in a study of shared clonotypes between healthy human individuals. CD45RO negativity and positive selection for CCR7 defined naive CD8 cells, a population that excluded terminally differentiated effector memory CD45RA+ cells. Using immunoSEQ multiplex PCR, the repertoire was profiled, and TCRdb retains in-frame clones only, with some absent. This table holds around 2.1 million clones, 93% found once. Sequencing was performed on naive CD8+ T cells from PBMCs. These TCRs come from a man younger than 35 in good health. Some clones in this sample may be carry-over from other donors' samples.

The CDR3 DNA reads as TGTGCCAGCAGCCGGCTGACAGGGGGAACAGTCGAGCAGTACTTC. This codes for CASSRLTGGTVEQYF. The chain recombines TRBV7-9 with TRBJ2-5, with 9 bases fitting TRBD1. The end of the DNA aligns better with TRBJ2-7, so the J call may be wrong. The germline CDR1 and CDR2 sequences are SEHNR and FQNEAQ (reference sequence). This CDR3 comprises 15 residues.

The V gene is TRBV11-2, the J gene TRBJ2-2; unclear D gene. CDR3 length: 15 amino acids. Trimming cost V 8 bases and J 2 bases, with 15 bases left between them. CDR1 is SGHAT, CDR2 FQNNGV, per germline. As DNA, the CDR3 is TGTGCCAGCGCCCAGCTGGTAACAAACACCGGGGAGCTGTTTTTT. Its protein is CASAQLVTNTGELFF.

V gene TRBV2 combines with J gene TRBJ1-3; D possibly corresponds to TRBD1 (5 bases). In germline, CDR1 is SNHLY, CDR2 FYNNEI. Trimming took off 5 bases at V and 0 bases at J, with 14 bases between the two ends. The CDR3 extends over 16 amino acids. CDR3 bases: TGTGCCAGCAGTTCAGACAGCACCGTCTCTGGAAACACCATATATTTT. This translates into CASSSDSTVSGNTIYF.